This T cell receptor (beta chain) appears in the sequencing data of a study of shared clonotypes between healthy human individuals. Assay used: immunoSEQ multiplex PCR; TCRdb lists only in-frame clones, some missing. In the table there are 500,000 to 550,000 clones, around 95% of which are singletons. The sequence was obtained from a woman aged 25 to 39 in good health. The sequenced sample consisted of naive CD4+ T cells sorted from blood. As to subset: CD45RA+ positively selected.

This CDR3 is CASSLVGVVGYTF. The CDR3 region has the DNA TGTGCCAGCAGCTTAGTGGGGGTAGTAGGCTACACCTTC. The chain recombines TRBV7-9 with TRBJ1-2; maybe TRBD1 (5 bases). This CDR3 comprises 13 residues. Germline lookup yields CDR1 SEHNR and CDR2 FQNEAQ (reference sequence). Trimming stripped 1 base from V and 8 bases from J, with 11 bases between.